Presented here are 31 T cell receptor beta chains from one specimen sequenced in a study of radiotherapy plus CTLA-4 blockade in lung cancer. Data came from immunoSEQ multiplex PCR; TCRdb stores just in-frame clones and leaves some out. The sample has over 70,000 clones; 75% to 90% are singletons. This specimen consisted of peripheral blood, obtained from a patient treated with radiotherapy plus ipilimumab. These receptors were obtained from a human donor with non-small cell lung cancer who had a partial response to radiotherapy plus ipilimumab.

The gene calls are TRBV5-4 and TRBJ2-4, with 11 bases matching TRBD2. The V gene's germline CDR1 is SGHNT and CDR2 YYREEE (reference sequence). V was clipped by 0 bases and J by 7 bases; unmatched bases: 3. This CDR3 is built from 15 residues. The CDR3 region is CASSLGLAGLNIQYF. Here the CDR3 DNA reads TGTGCCAGCAGCTTGGGACTAGCGGGGCTCAACATTCAGTACTTC.

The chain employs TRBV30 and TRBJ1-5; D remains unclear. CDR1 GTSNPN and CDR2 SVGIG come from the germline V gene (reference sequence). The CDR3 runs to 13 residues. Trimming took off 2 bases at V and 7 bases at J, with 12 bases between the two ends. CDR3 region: CAWSHNFGQPQHF. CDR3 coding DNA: TGTGCCTGGAGTCACAATTTCGGGCAGCCCCAGCATTTT.

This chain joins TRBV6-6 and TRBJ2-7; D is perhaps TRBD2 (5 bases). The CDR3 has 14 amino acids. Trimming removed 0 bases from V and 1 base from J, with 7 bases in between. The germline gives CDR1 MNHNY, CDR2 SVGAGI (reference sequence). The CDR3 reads CASSYSRGSYEQYV. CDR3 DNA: TGTGCCAGCAGTTACTCGAGAGGGTCCTACGAGCAGTACGTC.

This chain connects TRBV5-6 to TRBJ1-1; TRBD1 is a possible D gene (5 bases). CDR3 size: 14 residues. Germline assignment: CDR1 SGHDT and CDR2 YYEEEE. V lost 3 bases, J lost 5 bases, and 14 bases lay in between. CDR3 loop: CASSWGLEGTEAFF. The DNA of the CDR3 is TGTGCCAGCAGCTGGGGACTGGAGGGGACTGAAGCTTTCTTT.

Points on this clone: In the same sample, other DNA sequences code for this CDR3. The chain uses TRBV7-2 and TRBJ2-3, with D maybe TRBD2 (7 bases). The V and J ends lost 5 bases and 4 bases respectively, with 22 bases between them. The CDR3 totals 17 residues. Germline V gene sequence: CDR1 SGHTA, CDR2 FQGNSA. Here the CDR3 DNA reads TGTGCCAGCAGCCACTGGCTAGCGGTAGAGGGGGCAGATACGCAGTATTTT. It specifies CASSHWLAVEGADTQYF.

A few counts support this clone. The CDR3 DNA is TGTGCCAGCAGCCTGGGGGGAGGAGAGACCCAGTACTTC. Translation: CASSLGGGETQYF. V gene TRBV28 combines with J gene TRBJ2-5, with D possibly being TRBD2 (6 bases). Trimming removed 6 bases at V and 4 bases at J, with 12 bases between. This CDR3 has 13 residues. The V gene's germline CDR1 is MDHEN and CDR2 SYDVKM.

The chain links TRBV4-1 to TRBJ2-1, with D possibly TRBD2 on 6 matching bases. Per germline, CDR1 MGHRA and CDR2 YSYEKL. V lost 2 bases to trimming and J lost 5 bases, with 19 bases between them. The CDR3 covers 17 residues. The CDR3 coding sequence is TGCGCCAGCAGCCAATATTGGGGGGATACTGGCCACAATGAGCAGTTCTTC. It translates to CASSQYWGDTGHNEQFF.

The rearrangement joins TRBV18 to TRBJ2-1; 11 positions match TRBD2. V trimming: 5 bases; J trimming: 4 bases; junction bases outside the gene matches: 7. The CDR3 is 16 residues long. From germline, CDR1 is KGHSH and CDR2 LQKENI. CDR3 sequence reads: CASSTTSGRLYNEQFF. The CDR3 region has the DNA TGTGCCAGCTCAACTACTAGCGGGAGACTGTACAATGAGCAGTTCTTC.

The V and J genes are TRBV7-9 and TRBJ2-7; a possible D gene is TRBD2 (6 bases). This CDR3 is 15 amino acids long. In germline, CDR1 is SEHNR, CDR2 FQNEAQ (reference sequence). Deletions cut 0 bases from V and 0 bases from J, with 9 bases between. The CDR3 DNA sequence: TGTGCCAGCAGCTTAGCTAGCGGACGCTCCTACGAGCAGTACTTC. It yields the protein CASSLASGRSYEQYF. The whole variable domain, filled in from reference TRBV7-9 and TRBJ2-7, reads DTGVSQNPRHKITKRGQNVTFRCDPISEHNRLYWYRQTLGQGPEFLTYFQNEAQLEKSRLLSDRFSAERPKGSFSTLEIQRTEQGDSAMYLCASSLASGRSYEQYFGPGTRLTVT.

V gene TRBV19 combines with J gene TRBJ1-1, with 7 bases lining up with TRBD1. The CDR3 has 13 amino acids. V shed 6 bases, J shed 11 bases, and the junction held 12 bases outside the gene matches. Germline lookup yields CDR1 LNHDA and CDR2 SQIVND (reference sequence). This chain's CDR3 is CASRGQGGQRAFF. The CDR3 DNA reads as TGTGCCAGTAGGGGACAAGGGGGCCAGAGGGCTTTCTTT.

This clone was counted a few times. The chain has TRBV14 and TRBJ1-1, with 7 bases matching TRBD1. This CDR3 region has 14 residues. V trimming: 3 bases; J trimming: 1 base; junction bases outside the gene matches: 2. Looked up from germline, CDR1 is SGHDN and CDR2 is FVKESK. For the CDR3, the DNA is TGTGCCAGCAGCCAGAACAGGGGGAACACTGAAGCTTTCTTT. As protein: CASSQNRGNTEAFF.

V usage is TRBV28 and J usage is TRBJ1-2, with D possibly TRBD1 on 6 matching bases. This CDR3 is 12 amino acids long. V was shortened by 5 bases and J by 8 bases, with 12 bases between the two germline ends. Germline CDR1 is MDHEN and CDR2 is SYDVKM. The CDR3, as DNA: TGTGCCAGCAGTCGGACAGCTAAAGGCTACACCTTC. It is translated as CASSRTAKGYTF.

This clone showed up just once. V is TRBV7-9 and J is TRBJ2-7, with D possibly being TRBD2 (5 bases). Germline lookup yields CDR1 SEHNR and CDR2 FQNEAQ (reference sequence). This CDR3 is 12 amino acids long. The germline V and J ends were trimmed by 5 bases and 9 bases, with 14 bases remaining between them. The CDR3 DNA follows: TGTGCCAGCAGCCCCGTGCGGGTCGCGCAGTACGTC. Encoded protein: CASSPVRVAQYV.

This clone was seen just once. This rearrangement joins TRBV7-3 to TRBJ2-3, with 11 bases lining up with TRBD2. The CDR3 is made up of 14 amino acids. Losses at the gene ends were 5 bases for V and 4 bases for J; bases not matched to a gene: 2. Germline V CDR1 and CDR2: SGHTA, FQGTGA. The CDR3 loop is CASSPGLAADTQYF. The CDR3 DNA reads TGTGCCAGCAGCCCGGGACTAGCGGCAGATACGCAGTATTTT.

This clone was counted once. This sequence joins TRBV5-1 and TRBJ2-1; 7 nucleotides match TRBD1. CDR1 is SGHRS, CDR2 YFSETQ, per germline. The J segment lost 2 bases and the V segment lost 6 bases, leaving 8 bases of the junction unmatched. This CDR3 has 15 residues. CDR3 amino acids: CASMAGTDAYNEQFF. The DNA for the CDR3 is TGCGCCAGCATGGCCGGGACAGATGCCTACAATGAGCAGTTCTTC.

CDR3 region: CASSLSSGNTDTQYF. Written as DNA, the CDR3 is TGTGCCAGCAGCTTATCTAGCGGCAACACAGATACGCAGTATTTT. This sequence joins TRBV7-9 and TRBJ2-3; TRBD2 matches 7 bases. V shed 2 bases, J shed 2 bases, and the junction held 4 bases outside the gene matches. This CDR3 spans 15 amino acids. Germline CDR1 reads SEHNR; CDR2 reads FQNEAQ (reference sequence).

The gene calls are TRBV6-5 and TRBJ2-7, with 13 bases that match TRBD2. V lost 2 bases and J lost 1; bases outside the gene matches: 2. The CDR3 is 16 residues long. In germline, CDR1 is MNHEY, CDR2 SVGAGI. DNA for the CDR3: TGTGCCAGCAGTTACCCACTAGCGGGAGGGTCCTACGAGCAGTACTTC. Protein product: CASSYPLAGGSYEQYF.

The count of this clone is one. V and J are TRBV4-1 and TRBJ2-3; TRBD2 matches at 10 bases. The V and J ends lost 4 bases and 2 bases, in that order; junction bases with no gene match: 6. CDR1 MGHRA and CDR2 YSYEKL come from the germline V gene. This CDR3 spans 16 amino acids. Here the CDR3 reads CASSRTSGSFTDTQYF. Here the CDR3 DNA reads TGCGCCAGCAGCCGGACTAGCGGAAGCTTCACAGATACGCAGTATTTT.

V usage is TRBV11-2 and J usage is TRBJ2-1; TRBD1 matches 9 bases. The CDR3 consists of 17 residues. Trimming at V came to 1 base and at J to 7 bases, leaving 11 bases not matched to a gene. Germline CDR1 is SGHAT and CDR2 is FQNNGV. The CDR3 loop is CASSLVPYRGPENEQFF. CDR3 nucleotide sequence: TGTGCCAGCAGCTTAGTCCCCTACAGGGGGCCGGAAAATGAGCAGTTCTTC.

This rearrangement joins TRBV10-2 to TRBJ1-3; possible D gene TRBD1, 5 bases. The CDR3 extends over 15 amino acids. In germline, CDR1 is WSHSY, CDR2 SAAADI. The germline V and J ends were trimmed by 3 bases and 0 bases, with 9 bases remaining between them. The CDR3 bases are TGCGCCAGCAGTGACGGGGGTTTCTCTGGAAACACCATATATTTT. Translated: CASSDGGFSGNTIYF.

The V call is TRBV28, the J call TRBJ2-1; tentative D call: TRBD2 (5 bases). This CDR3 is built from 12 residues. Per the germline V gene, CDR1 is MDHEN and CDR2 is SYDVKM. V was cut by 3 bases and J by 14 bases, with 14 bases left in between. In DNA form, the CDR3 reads TGTGCCAGCAGTTTGCCCGGACTGAGGGAGTTCTTC. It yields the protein CASSLPGLREFF. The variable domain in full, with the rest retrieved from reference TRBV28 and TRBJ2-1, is DVKVTQSSRYLVKRTGEKVFLECVQDMDHENMFWYRQDPGLGLRLIYFSYDVKMKEKGDIPEGYSVSREKKERFSLILESASTNQTSMYLCASSLPGLREFFGPGTRLTVL.

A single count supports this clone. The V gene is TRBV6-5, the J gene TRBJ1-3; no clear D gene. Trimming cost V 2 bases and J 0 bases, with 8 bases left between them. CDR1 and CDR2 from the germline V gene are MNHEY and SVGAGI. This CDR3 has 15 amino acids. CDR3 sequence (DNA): TGTGCCAGCAGTTACCGGAGGTCCTCTGGAAACACCATATATTTT. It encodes CASSYRRSSGNTIYF.

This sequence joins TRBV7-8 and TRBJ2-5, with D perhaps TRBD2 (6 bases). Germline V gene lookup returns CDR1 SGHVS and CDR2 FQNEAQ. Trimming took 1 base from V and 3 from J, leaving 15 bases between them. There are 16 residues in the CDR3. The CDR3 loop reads CASSLGSGSWKETQYF. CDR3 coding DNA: TGTGCCAGCAGCTTAGGATCCGGGAGCTGGAAAGAGACCCAGTACTTC.

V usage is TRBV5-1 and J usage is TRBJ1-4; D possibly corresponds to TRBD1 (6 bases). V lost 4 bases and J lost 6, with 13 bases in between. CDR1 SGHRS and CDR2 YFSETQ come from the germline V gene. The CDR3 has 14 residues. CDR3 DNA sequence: TGCGCCAGCAGCGTAGGACAGTGGCATGAAAAACTGTTTTTT. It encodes CASSVGQWHEKLFF.

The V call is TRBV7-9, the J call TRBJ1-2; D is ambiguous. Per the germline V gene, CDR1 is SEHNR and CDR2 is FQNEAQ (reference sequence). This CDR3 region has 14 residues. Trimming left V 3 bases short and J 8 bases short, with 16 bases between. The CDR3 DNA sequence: TGTGCCAGCAGCTTCAATCTGAGGGATCCCGGCTACACCTTC. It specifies CASSFNLRDPGYTF.

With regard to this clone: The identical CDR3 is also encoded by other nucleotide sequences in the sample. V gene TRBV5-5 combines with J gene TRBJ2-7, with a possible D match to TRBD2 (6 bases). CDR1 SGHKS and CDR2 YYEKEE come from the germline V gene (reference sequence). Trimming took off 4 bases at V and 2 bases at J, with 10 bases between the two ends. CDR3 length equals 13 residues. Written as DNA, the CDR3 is TGTGCCAGCAGCGGGGGGACGGCCTACGAGCAGTACTTC. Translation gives CASSGGTAYEQYF.

The CDR3 protein is CATSREGQGTGNTIYF. The DNA of the CDR3 is TGTGCCACCAGCAGAGAAGGACAGGGGACTGGAAACACCATATATTTT. The chain couples TRBV15 to TRBJ1-3; 9 bases are shared with TRBD1. Germline V lookup: CDR1 LNHNV, CDR2 YYDKDF (reference sequence). The CDR3 loop spans 16 amino acids. The ends lost 0 bases at V and 2 bases at J; junction bases unmatched: 2. Combining the CDR3 with reference TRBV15 and TRBJ1-3 gives the whole variable domain DAMVIQNPRYQVTQFGKPVTLSCSQTLNHNVMYWYQQKSSQAPKLLFHYYDKDFNNEADTPDNFQSRRPNTSFCFLDIRSPGLGDTAMYLCATSREGQGTGNTIYFGEGSWLTVV.

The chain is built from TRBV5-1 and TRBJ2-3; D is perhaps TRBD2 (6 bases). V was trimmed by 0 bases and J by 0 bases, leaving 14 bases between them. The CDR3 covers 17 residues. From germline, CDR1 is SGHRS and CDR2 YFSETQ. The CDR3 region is CASSLAVNSGSTDTQYF. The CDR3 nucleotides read TGCGCCAGCAGCTTGGCCGTTAATAGCGGCAGCACAGATACGCAGTATTTT.

CDR3 residues: CASSYSSGEAFF. The CDR3 DNA follows: TGTGCCAGCAGTTACTCGTCCGGGGAGGCTTTCTTT. The chain combines TRBV6-6 with TRBJ1-1; D is unclear. CDR3 length: 12 amino acids. V shed 0 bases and J shed 11 bases, with 10 bases lying between them. The germline CDR1 and CDR2 sequences are MNHNY and SVGAGI (reference sequence).

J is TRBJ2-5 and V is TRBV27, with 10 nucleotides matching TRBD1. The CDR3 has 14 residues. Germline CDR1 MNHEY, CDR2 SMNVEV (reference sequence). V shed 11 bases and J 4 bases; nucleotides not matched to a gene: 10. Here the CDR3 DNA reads TGTGCCTGCCCCCGGGACAGGGGAGGAGAGACCCAGTACTTC. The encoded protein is CACPRDRGGETQYF.

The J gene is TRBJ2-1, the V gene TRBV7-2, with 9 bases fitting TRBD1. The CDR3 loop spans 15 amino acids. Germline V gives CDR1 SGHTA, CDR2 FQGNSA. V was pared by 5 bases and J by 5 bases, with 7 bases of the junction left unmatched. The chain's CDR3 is CASSPRTGDHNEQFF. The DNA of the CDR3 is TGTGCCAGCAGCCCACGGACAGGGGACCACAATGAGCAGTTCTTC.